Listed here are 16 T cell receptor beta chains from one sample, sequenced in a study of T cells in Graves' hyperthyroidism and ophthalmopathy. Regions amplified from RNA transcripts were the TCR beta CDR3 regions. First-round RT-PCR of the TCR CDR3 relied on the HTBI primer set. MiXCR, applied by TCRdb to the multiplex PCR reads, yields one record per CDR3 protein. The table has some 400,000 distinct CDR3 sequences, less than 15% seen once. The sequenced sample was blood. The receptors originated from a man aged 25-40 years with Graves' hyperthyroidism that later progressed to Graves' ophthalmopathy.

The chain carries TRBV6-2 or TRBV6-3 and TRBJ2-4, with D perhaps TRBD2 (5 bases). Germline values: CDR1 MNHEY, CDR2 SVGEGT. The CDR3 sequence is 14 residues long. V lost 5 bases, J lost 0 bases, and 8 bases lay in between. CDR3 in amino acids: CASSVEGAKNIQYF. DNA of the CDR3: TGTGCCAGCAGTGTCGAGGGAGCCAAAAACATTCAGTACTTC.

This clonotype showed up just a few times. This rearrangement joins TRBV20-1 to TRBJ2-7; D may correspond to TRBD1 or TRBD2 (6 bases each). Germline CDR1 is DFQATT and CDR2 is SNEGSKA (reference sequence). The CDR3 runs 13 residues. V lost 4 bases to trimming and J lost 3 bases, with 13 bases between them. CDR3 nucleotide sequence: TGCAGTGCTATTAGGGGGGCGAACTACGAGCAGTACTTC. Encoded protein: CSAIRGANYEQYF.

This clonotype was detected a few times. The CDR3 DNA sequence: TGCAGCCCCAATGACAGGGGAAATGGCTACACCTTC. Protein product: CSPNDRGNGYTF. The chain recombines TRBV20-1 with TRBJ1-2; TRBD1 matches at 8 bases. CDR3 size: 12 residues. The germline V gene has CDR1 DFQATT and CDR2 SNEGSKA (reference sequence).

Only a few counts were recorded for this clonotype. The rearrangement uses TRBV11-3 and TRBJ2-7, with TRBD2 identical over 7 bases. V lost 0 bases and J lost 0; bases outside the gene matches: 11. The CDR3 is made up of 18 amino acids. Germline-derived CDR1 and CDR2 are SGHNT and YENEEA. The CDR3 is CASSLDARYSGLSYEQYF. The CDR3 DNA follows: TGTGCCAGCAGCTTAGACGCCCGATATAGCGGGCTCTCCTACGAGCAGTACTTC.

The table lists this clonotype with many counts. The chain has TRBV6-6 and TRBJ1-5; 8 positions match TRBD1. Germline V lookup: CDR1 MNHNY, CDR2 SVGAGI (reference sequence). CDR3 length: 13 residues. V shed 2 bases and J 7 bases; nucleotides not matched to a gene: 1. For the CDR3, the DNA is TGTGCCAGCAGTTACGGACAGGGCCAGCCCCAGCATTTT. It translates to CASSYGQGQPQHF.

This clonotype has at least ten counts. The CDR3 DNA is TGTGCCACCCTGGAGAGGATGGGGATCAATGAGCAGTTCTTC. Protein: CATLERMGINEQFF. The chain has TRBV28 and TRBJ2-1; D is ambiguous. The V gene's germline CDR1 is MDHEN and CDR2 SYDVKM. Trimming left V 10 bases short and J 6 bases short, with 19 bases between. The CDR3 loop spans 14 amino acids.

This clonotype occurred many times. The rearrangement joins TRBV25-1 to TRBJ1-2, with 7 positions matching TRBD1. The CDR3 is 15 residues long. V lost 3 bases and J lost 4; bases outside the gene matches: 8. Germline loops: CDR1 MGHDK, CDR2 SYGVNS. The CDR3 DNA follows: TGTGCCAGCAGTGAGACAGGGTTTGGGAGCTATGGCTACACCTTC. Protein product: CASSETGFGSYGYTF.

This clonotype was recorded at least ten times. The J gene is TRBJ2-3, the V gene TRBV20-1; maybe TRBD2 (5 bases). The CDR3 has 12 amino acids. Looked up from germline, CDR1 is DFQATT and CDR2 is SNEGSKA (reference sequence). CDR3 sequence: CAPGSSTDTQYF. CDR3 DNA sequence: TGCGCCCCGGGGTCTAGCACAGATACGCAGTATTTT.

This clonotype occurred many times. As DNA, the CDR3 is TGTGCCAGCTCACCCATGATGGCCTACGAGCAGTACTTC. It encodes CASSPMMAYEQYF. The rearrangement links TRBV18 to TRBJ2-7; D is unclear. Trimming cost V 3 bases and J 2 bases, with 8 bases left between them. The CDR3 length is 13 residues. Germline V CDR1 and CDR2: KGHSH, LQKENI. Full variable domain (remainder filled in from reference TRBV18 and TRBJ2-7): NAGVMQNPRHLVRRRGQEARLRCSPMKGHSHVYWYRQLPEEGLKFMVYLQKENIIDESGMPKERFSAEFPKEGPSILRIQQVVRGDSAAYFCASSPMMAYEQYFGPGTRLTVT.

This clonotype occurred a few times. The chain uses TRBV20-1 and TRBJ1-5; 10 bases are shared with TRBD1. The CDR3 length is 15 residues. Germline V gene lookup returns CDR1 DFQATT and CDR2 SNEGSKA (reference sequence). Unmatched junction bases numbered 5, after V lost 3 bases and J lost 3 bases. The CDR3 region is CSARDRGLTNQPQHF. The CDR3 DNA is TGCAGTGCTAGGGACAGGGGGTTGACCAATCAGCCCCAGCATTTT.

The chain has TRBV20-1 and TRBJ2-3, with TRBD2 matching over 16 bases. Looked up from germline, CDR1 is DFQATT and CDR2 is SNEGSKA (reference sequence). The CDR3 totals 17 residues. V lost 3 bases and J lost 2; bases outside the gene matches: 5. The CDR3 loop is CSASPGLAGGPTDTQYF. The CDR3 nucleotides read TGCAGTGCTAGTCCGGGACTAGCGGGGGGGCCCACAGATACGCAGTATTTT.

This clonotype was recorded at least ten times. The V call is TRBV6-2 or TRBV6-3, the J call TRBJ1-2; no clear D gene. The germline gives CDR1 MNHEY, CDR2 SVGEGT. Deletions cut 1 base from V and 8 bases from J, with 5 bases between. CDR3 size: 11 residues. In DNA, the CDR3 is TGTGCCAGCAGTTACTACGAGGGCTACACCTTC. Its protein is CASSYYEGYTF.

This clonotype was picked up a small number of times. The chain uses TRBV5-1 and TRBJ2-1, with a possible D match to TRBD2 (6 bases). Trimming took 4 bases from V and 0 from J, leaving 14 bases between them. The CDR3 is made up of 16 amino acids. Per the germline V gene, CDR1 is SGHRS and CDR2 is YFSETQ. The CDR3 loop is CASSLRDLSSYNEQFF. The CDR3 coding sequence is TGCGCCAGCAGCCTCCGGGACTTATCCTCCTACAATGAGCAGTTCTTC.

A note on this clonotype: As the CDR3 is not closed by the conserved phenylalanine or tryptophan, this likely results from a read error. The chain is built from TRBV28 and TRBJ2-6; 11 bases fit TRBD1. There are 20 residues in the CDR3. Per the germline V gene, CDR1 is MDHEN and CDR2 is SYDVKM. The J segment lost 3 bases and the V segment lost 6 bases, leaving 16 bases of the junction unmatched. The CDR3 reads CASSRNPGTGGLGGANVLTC. The DNA for the CDR3 is TGTGCCAGCAGCAGAAATCCGGGGACAGGGGGTTTGGGTGGGGCCAACGTCCTGACTTGC.

This clonotype was seen a few times. The chain is built from TRBV28 and TRBJ2-7; D may be TRBD2 (5 bases). Germline V lookup: CDR1 MDHEN, CDR2 SYDVKM. The germline V and J ends were trimmed by 8 bases and 1 base, with 18 bases remaining between them. This CDR3 region has 15 residues. CDR3 amino acids: CASASAGPQSYEQYF. For the CDR3, the DNA is TGTGCCAGCGCCTCCGCGGGCCCCCAATCCTACGAGCAGTACTTC. Drawing the rest from reference TRBV28 and TRBJ2-7, the complete variable domain is DVKVTQSSRYLVKRTGEKVFLECVQDMDHENMFWYRQDPGLGLRLIYFSYDVKMKEKGDIPEGYSVSREKKERFSLILESASTNQTSMYLCASASAGPQSYEQYFGPGTRLTVT.

Only a few counts were recorded for this clonotype. V is TRBV20-1 and J is TRBJ2-3, with TRBD2 matching over 8 bases. Germline V gives CDR1 DFQATT, CDR2 SNEGSKA (reference sequence). Unmatched junction bases numbered 8, after V lost 2 bases and J lost 4 bases. The CDR3 consists of 15 residues. Here the CDR3 reads CSARSPGGWADTQYF. The DNA for the CDR3 is TGCAGTGCTAGATCCCCGGGGGGGTGGGCAGATACGCAGTATTTT.